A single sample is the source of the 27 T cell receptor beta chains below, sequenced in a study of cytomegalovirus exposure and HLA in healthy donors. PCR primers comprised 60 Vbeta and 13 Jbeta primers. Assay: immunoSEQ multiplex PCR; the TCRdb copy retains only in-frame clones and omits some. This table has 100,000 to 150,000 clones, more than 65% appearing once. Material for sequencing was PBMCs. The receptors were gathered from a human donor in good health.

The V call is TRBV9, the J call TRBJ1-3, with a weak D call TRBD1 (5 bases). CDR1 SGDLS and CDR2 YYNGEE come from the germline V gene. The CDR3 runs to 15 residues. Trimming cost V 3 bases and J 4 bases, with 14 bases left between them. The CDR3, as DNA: TGTGCCAGCAGCGGGCACTACAGGACGGGAAACACCATATATTTT. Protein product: CASSGHYRTGNTIYF.

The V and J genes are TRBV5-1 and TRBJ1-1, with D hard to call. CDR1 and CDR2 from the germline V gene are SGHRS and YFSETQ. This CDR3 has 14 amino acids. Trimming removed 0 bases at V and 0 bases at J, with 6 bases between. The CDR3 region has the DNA TGCGCCAGCAGCTTGGATGGAGTGAACACTGAAGCTTTCTTT. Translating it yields CASSLDGVNTEAFF.

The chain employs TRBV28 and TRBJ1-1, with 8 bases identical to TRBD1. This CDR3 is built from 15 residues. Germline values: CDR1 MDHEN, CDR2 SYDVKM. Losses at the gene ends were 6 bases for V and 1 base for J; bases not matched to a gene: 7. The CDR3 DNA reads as TGTGCCAGCAGCCGCCTAGGACAGGGGAACACTGAAGCTTTCTTT. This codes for CASSRLGQGNTEAFF.

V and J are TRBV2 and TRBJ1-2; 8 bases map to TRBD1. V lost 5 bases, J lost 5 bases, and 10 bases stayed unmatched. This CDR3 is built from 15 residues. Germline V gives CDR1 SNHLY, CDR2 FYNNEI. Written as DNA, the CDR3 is TGTGCCAGCAGTCCATACCAGGGGGCTGATTATGGCTACACCTTC. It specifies CASSPYQGADYGYTF. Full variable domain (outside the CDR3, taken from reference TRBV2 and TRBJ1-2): EPEVTQTPSHQVTQMGQEVILRCVPISNHLYFYWYRQILGQKVEFLVSFYNNEISEKSEIFDDQFSVERPDGSNFTLKIRSTKLEDSAMYFCASSPYQGADYGYTFGSGTRLTVV.

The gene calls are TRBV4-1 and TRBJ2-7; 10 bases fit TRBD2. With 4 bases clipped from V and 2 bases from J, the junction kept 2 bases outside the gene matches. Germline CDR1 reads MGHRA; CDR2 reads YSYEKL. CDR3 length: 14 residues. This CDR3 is CASSPLAGAYEQYF. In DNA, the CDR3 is TGCGCCAGCAGCCCTCTAGCGGGAGCCTACGAGCAGTACTTC.

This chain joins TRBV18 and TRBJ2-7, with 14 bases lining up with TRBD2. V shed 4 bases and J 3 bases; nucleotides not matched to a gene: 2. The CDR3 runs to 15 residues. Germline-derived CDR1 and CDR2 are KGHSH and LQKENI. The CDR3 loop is CASSRGTSGSYEQYF. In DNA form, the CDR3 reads TGTGCCAGCTCACGAGGGACTAGCGGGAGCTACGAGCAGTACTTC.

CDR3: CASSQPGQGEVSPLHF. The CDR3 DNA reads as TGTGCCAGCAGTCAGCCCGGACAGGGGGAAGTCTCACCCCTCCACTTT. This chain links TRBV7-9 with TRBJ1-6; 10 bases are shared with TRBD1. Trimming at V came to 6 bases and at J to 10 bases, leaving 12 bases not matched to a gene. Germline values: CDR1 SEHNR, CDR2 FQNEAQ (reference sequence). The CDR3 sequence is 16 residues long.

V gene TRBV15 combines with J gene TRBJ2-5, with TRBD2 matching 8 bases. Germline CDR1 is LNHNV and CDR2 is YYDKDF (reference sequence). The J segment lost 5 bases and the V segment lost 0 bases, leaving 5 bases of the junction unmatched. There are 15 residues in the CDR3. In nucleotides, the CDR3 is TGTGCCACCAGCAGAGATCGGGAGGGCCCGGAGACCCAGTACTTC. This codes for CATSRDREGPETQYF.

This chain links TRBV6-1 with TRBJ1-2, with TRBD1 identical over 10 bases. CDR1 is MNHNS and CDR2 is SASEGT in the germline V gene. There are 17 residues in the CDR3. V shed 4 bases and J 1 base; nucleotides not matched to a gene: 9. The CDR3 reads CASSGPGTGDGNYGYTF. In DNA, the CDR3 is TGTGCCAGCAGTGGGCCGGGGACAGGGGACGGTAACTATGGCTACACCTTC.

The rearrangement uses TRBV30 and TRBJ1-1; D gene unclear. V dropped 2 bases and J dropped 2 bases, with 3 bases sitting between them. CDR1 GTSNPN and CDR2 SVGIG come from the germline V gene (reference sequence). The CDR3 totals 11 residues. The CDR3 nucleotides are TGTGCCTGGAGTCTCAACACTGAAGCTTTCTTT. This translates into CAWSLNTEAFF.

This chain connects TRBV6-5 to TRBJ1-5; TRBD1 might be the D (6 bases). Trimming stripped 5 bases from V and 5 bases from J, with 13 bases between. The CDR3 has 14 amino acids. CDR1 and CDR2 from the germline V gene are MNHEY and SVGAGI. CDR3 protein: CASSIRGGHQPQHF. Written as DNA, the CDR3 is TGTGCCAGCAGTATCCGGGGGGGGCATCAGCCCCAGCATTTT.

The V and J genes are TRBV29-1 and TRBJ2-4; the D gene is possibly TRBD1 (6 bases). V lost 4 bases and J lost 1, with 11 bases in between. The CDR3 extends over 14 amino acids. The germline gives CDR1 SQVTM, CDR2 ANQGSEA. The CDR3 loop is CSVGAGVAKNIQYF. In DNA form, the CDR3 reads TGCAGCGTTGGGGCAGGGGTGGCCAAAAACATTCAGTACTTC.

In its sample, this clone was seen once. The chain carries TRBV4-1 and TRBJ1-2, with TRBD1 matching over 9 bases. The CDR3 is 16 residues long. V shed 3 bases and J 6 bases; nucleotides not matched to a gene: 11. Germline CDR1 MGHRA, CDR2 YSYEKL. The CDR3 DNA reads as TGCGCCAGCAGCCACCTCCGGGACAGGGAGAAGAATGGCTACACCTTC. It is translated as CASSHLRDREKNGYTF.

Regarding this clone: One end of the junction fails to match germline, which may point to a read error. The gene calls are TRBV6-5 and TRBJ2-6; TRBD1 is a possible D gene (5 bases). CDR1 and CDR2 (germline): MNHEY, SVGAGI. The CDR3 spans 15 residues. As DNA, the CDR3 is TGTGCCAGCAGTTCAATGACATCTGGGGCCAACGGCCTGACTTTC. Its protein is CASSSMTSGANGLTF.

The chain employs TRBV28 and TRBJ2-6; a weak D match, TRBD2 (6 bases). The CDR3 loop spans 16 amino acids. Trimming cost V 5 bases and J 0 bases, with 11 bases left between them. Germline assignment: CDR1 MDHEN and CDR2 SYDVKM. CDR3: CASSPLAASGANVLTF. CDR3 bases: TGTGCCAGCAGTCCATTAGCGGCCTCTGGGGCCAACGTCCTGACTTTC.

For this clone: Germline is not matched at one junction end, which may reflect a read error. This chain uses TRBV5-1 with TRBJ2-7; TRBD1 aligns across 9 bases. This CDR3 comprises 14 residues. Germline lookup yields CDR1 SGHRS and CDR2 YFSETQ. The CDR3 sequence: CASSWGTGSYEQYF. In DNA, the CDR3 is TGTGCCAGCAGCTGGGGGACAGGGTCTTACGAGCAGTACTTC.

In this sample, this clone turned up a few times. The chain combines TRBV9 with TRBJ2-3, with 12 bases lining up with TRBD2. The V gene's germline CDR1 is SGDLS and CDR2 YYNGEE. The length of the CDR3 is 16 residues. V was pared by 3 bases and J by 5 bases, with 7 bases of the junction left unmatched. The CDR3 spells CASSEPLAGGLDTQYF. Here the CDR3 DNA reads TGTGCCAGCAGCGAACCACTAGCGGGAGGCTTAGATACGCAGTATTTT.

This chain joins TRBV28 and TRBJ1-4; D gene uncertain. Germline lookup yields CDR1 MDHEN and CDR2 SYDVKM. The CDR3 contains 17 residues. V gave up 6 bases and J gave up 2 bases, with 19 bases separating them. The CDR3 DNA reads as TGTGCCAGCAGGACCTCCAGGTGGGCAGCTACTAATGAAAAACTGTTTTTT. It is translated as CASRTSRWAATNEKLFF.

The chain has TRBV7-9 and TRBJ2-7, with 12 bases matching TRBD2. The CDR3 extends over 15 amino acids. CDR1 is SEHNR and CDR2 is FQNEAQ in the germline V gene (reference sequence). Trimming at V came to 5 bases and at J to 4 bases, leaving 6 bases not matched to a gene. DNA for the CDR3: TGTGCCAGCAGCCCTAGACTAGCGGGGGCTTACGAGCAGTACTTC. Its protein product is CASSPRLAGAYEQYF.

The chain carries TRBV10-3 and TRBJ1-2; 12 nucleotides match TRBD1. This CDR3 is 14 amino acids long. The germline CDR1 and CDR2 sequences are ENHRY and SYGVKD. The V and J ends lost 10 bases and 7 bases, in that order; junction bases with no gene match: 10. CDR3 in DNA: TGTGCCACCTCGGGACAGGGGGCTTTATTTGGCTACACCTTC. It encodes CATSGQGALFGYTF.

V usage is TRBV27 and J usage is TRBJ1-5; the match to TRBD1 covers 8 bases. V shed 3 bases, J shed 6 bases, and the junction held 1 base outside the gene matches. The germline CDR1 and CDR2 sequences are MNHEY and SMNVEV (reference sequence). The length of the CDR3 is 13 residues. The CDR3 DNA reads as TGTGCCAGCAGTTTTACAGGGGGTCAGCCCCAGCATTTT. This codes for CASSFTGGQPQHF.

The CDR3 loop reads CASSGATATNEKLFF. CDR3 nucleotides: TGTGCCAGTAGTGGGGCAACCGCAACTAATGAAAAACTGTTTTTT. The chain uses TRBV19 and TRBJ1-4, with a tentative D call TRBD1 (5 bases). Germline CDR1 LNHDA, CDR2 SQIVND (reference sequence). V was pared by 5 bases and J by 0 bases, with 10 bases between. The CDR3 is 15 amino acids.

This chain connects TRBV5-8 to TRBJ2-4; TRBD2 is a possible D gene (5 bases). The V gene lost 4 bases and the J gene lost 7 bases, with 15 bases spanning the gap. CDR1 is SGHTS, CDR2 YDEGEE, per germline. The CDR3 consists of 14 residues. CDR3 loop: CASSHSGRGNIQYF. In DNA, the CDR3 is TGTGCCAGCAGCCACTCGGGAAGAGGTAACATTCAGTACTTC.

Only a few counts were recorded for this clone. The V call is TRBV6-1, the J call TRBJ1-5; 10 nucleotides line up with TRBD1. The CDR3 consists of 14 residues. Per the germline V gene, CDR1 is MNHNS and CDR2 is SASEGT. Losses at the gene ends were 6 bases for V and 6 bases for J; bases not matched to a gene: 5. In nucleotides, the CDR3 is TGTGCCAGCAGCCAGACAGGGGGCCGTCAGCCCCAGCATTTT. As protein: CASSQTGGRQPQHF.

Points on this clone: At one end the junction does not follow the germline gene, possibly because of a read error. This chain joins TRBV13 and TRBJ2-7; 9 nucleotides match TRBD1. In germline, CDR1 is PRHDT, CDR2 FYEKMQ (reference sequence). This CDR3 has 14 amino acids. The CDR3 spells CANSRWGQGGEQYF. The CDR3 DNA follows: TGTGCCAACAGCCGTTGGGGACAGGGTGGGGAGCAGTACTTC.

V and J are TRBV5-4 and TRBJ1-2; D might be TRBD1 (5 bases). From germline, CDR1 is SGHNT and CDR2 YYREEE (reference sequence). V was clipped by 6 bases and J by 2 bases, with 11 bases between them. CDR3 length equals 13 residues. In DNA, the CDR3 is TGTGCCAGCATCCCGCAGGGCAACTATGGCTACACCTTC. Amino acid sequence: CASIPQGNYGYTF.

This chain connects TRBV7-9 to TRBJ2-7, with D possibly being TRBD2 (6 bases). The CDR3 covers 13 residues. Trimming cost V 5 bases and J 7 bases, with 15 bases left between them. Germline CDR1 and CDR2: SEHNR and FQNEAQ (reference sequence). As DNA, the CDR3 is TGTGCCAGCAGCCAGACTAGTGAGGGGGAGCAGTACTTC. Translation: CASSQTSEGEQYF.